Below, 29 T cell receptor beta chains from the same sample are listed, as sequenced in a study of tumor and adjacent non-tumor tissue in lung cancer. The template was RNA from unsorted bulk tissue. More than 3 cm separated this lung sample from the edge of the tumor. The library came from three nested PCR rounds adapted from ARM-PCR protocols. TCRdb reprocessed the multiplex PCR reads with MiXCR, giving one entry per CDR3 protein. The sample has around 82,000 distinct CDR3 sequences, roughly 80% seen once. Material for sequencing was distant non-tumor lung tissue. The receptor set was obtained from a man aged 55 to 70 with non-small cell lung cancer.

The chain uses TRBV14 and TRBJ2-1, with D possibly TRBD2 on 5 matching bases. Germline V gene sequence: CDR1 SGHDN, CDR2 FVKESK. V was pared by 1 base and J by 7 bases, with 14 bases between. The CDR3 loop spans 15 amino acids. The CDR3 reads CASSQGRISVNEQFF. CDR3 sequence (DNA): TGTGCCAGCAGCCAAGGGAGAATTAGCGTTAATGAGCAGTTCTTC. The full variable domain, rest sourced from reference TRBV14 and TRBJ2-1, is EAGVTQFPSHSVIEKGQTVTLRCDPISGHDNLYWYRRVMGKEIKFLLHFVKESKQDESGMPNNRFLAERTGGTYSTLKVQPAELEDSGVYFCASSQGRISVNEQFFGPGTRLTVL.

Concerning this clonotype: This may be a read error, as it is one base from a much larger clone. The V gene is TRBV6-6, the J gene TRBJ1-3; no clear D gene. CDR3 size: 14 residues. CDR1 MNHNY and CDR2 SVGAGI come from the germline V gene (reference sequence). The CDR3 DNA reads TGTGCCAGCAACCCGGGGAGCTCTGGAAGCACCATATATTTT. As protein: CASNPGSSGSTIYF.

This clonotype was seen only a few times. The genes are TRBV11-2 and TRBJ2-7, with 9 bases matching TRBD1. With V trimmed by 2 bases and J by 6 bases, 8 bases remained unmatched. This CDR3 is built from 15 residues. Germline V gene data show CDR1 as SGHAT and CDR2 as FQNNGV. The CDR3 DNA sequence: TGTGCCAGCAGCTTACGGACAGGGGACCGGGGCGAGCAGTACTTC. This codes for CASSLRTGDRGEQYF.

A word on this clonotype: The CDR3 end shows no conserved phenylalanine or tryptophan, and so a read error is likely. No DNA is shown, since the ends of the CDR3 on it are uncertain; the CDR3 is the one TCRdb lists. The chain couples TRBV13 to TRBJ2-7; the tabulated D call, TRBD2, remains unverified against the DNA. The CDR3 comprises 15 residues, both ends counted. CDR1 is PRHDT, CDR2 FYEKMQ, per germline (reference sequence). The CDR3 spells CASSLGTSFGDEQNI.

A single count supports this clonotype. Germline is not matched at one junction end, which may reflect a read error. This chain links TRBV11-3 with TRBJ1-1, with 10 bases aligning to TRBD1. The CDR3 spans 17 residues. Germline V CDR1 and CDR2: SGHNT, YENEEA. CDR3 protein: CASSLEIEGQGQYSAIF. CDR3 bases: TGTGCCAGCAGCTTAGAGATTGAGGGACAGGGGCAATATTCAGCTATCTTT.

Note on this clonotype: This may be a read error: a much more frequent sequence differs by one nucleotide. J is TRBJ2-7 and V is TRBV28; D is possibly TRBD2 (6 bases). Germline CDR1 reads MDHEN; CDR2 reads SYDVKM. This CDR3 region has 16 residues. CDR3 DNA sequence: TGTGCCAGCAGTCCCCCCGGGAGCTTGGGCTCCTGCGAGCAGTACTTC. Its protein is CASSPPGSLGSCEQYF.

The chain uses TRBV5-4 and TRBJ2-6, with unresolved D. CDR3 length: 18 amino acids. V lost 0 bases, J lost 0 bases, and 13 bases lay in between. The germline V gene has CDR1 SGHNT and CDR2 YYREEE (reference sequence). The CDR3 reads CASSLGSYSPSGANVLTF. CDR3 DNA: TGTGCCAGCAGCTTGGGTTCCTACTCCCCCTCTGGGGCCAACGTCCTGACTTTC.

This clonotype was observed once. The CDR3 sequence: CASRRQPSGFEEEYF. CDR3 coding DNA: TGTGCCAGCCGTCGGCAGCCCTCGGGTTTTGAAGAGGAGTACTTC. The chain links TRBV6-5 to TRBJ2-7; no definite D call. This CDR3 has 15 amino acids. The germline CDR1 and CDR2 sequences are MNHEY and SVGAGI. V lost 8 bases to trimming and J lost 11 bases, with 28 bases between them.

Comment on this clonotype: A much larger clone is a single base away; this may be a read error. V is TRBV6-5 and J is TRBJ1-1; D may be TRBD1 (6 bases). The V gene's germline CDR1 is MNHEY and CDR2 SVGAGI. CDR3 length: 14 amino acids. V was cut by 4 bases and J by 5 bases, with 14 bases left in between. CDR3 loop: CASSWGGAQTEAFF. CDR3 DNA: TGTGCCAGCAGTTGGGGGGGGGCGCAAACTGAAGCTTTCTTT.

This clonotype was picked up one time. Given a much more abundant clone one base away, this may be a read error. The chain couples TRBV28 to TRBJ2-1, with 9 bases fitting TRBD1. The CDR3 has 19 residues. The germline gives CDR1 MDHEN, CDR2 SYDVKM. The trim removed 4 bases at V and 1 base at J, leaving 14 bases unmatched. The CDR3 here is CASSSDIETGGFSYNEQFF. For the CDR3, the DNA is TGTGCCAGCAGTTCCGATATTGAAACAGGGGGCTTTTCCTACAATGAGCAGTTCTTC.

The chain links TRBV9 to TRBJ1-3; D remains ambiguous. The CDR3 spans 14 residues. CDR1 is SGDLS and CDR2 is YYNGEE in the germline V gene. Trimming cost V 2 bases and J 4 bases, with 10 bases left between them. The CDR3 here is CASSVTPDGNTIYF. The CDR3 nucleotides read TGTGCCAGCAGCGTGACCCCAGACGGAAACACCATATATTTT. Full variable domain (remainder filled in from reference TRBV9 and TRBJ1-3): DSGVTQTPKHLITATGQRVTLRCSPRSGDLSVYWYQQSLDQGLQFLIQYYNGEERAKGNILERFSAQQFPDLHSELNLSSLELGDSALYFCASSVTPDGNTIYFGEGSWLTVV.

On this clonotype: At one end, the junction sequence differs from germline, possibly due to a read error. The rearrangement joins TRBV29-1 to TRBJ2-3, with D maybe TRBD2 (6 bases). The CDR3 totals 15 residues. Germline CDR1 and CDR2: SQVTM and ANQGSEA. This CDR3 reads CSTRGGLTSTYTQYF. In DNA, the CDR3 is TGCAGCACTCGAGGAGGGCTTACTAGCACATATACGCAGTATTTT.

The sample holds one count of this clonotype. A read error may account for a junction end that differs from germline. The chain uses TRBV11-2 and TRBJ2-1, with D perhaps TRBD2 (5 bases). The CDR3 has 16 amino acids. Per the germline V gene, CDR1 is SGHAT and CDR2 is FQNNGV. In nucleotides, the CDR3 is TGTGCCAGCAGCGTCGGGGATAGGGTTGATCACAATGTGCAGTTCTTC. Protein sequence: CASSVGDRVDHNVQFF.

The chain joins TRBV11-2 to TRBJ1-4; 7 bases map to TRBD1. Germline trimming cut 0 bases from V and 10 bases from J; bases unmatched to any gene: 8. The CDR3 loop spans 15 amino acids. Germline values: CDR1 SGHAT, CDR2 FQNNGV. DNA for the CDR3: TGTGCCAGCAGCTTAGAGGCAGGGGGGTCGGGAAAACTGTTTTTT. It specifies CASSLEAGGSGKLFF.

The chain combines TRBV11-2 with TRBJ2-2; 10 bases are a match to TRBD2. The CDR3 has 19 residues. V shed 1 base, J shed 1 base, and the junction held 9 bases outside the gene matches. The V gene's germline CDR1 is SGHAT and CDR2 FQNNGV. The CDR3 nucleotides read TGTGCCAGCAGCTTAGCGGGGTTCATAGCGGGGGGGAACACCGGGGAGCTGTTTTTT. Translated, it gives CASSLAGFIAGGNTGELFF.

This clonotype appeared many times. The chain carries TRBV12-3 or TRBV12-4 and TRBJ2-1; TRBD2 aligns across 8 bases. The CDR3 loop spans 15 amino acids. Trimming at V came to 5 bases and at J to 4 bases, leaving 7 bases not matched to a gene. CDR3 sequence reads: CASSPSGGNYNEQFF. CDR3 sequence (DNA): TGTGCCAGCAGTCCCTCGGGGGGGAATTACAATGAGCAGTTCTTC.

To note about this clonotype: A read error may account for a junction end that differs from germline. The chain has TRBV4-3 and TRBJ1-1; no definite D call. From germline, CDR1 is LGHNA and CDR2 YSLEER. This CDR3 is 16 amino acids long. As DNA, the CDR3 is TGCGCCAGCAGACAAGATTTAAGTGGCAGAGGCACTGAAGCTTTCTTT. Its translation is CASRQDLSGRGTEAFF.

As for this clonotype: The CDR3 carries no conserved terminal phenylalanine or tryptophan, so it likely arises from a read error. This chain connects TRBV20-1 to TRBJ2-3, with 7 bases fitting TRBD2. This CDR3 has 16 residues. Germline assignment: CDR1 DFQATT and CDR2 SNEGSKA (reference sequence). Here the CDR3 reads CSVRSYEAGYPNTQYS. Here the CDR3 DNA reads TGCAGTGTTAGATCCTATGAAGCGGGATACCCTAATACACAGTATTCT.

In its sample, this clonotype was seen many times. V is TRBV5-1 and J is TRBJ2-3; D is uncertain. Per the germline V gene, CDR1 is SGHRS and CDR2 is YFSETQ. CDR3 size: 15 residues. V lost 0 bases and J lost 1, with 9 bases in between. CDR3 nucleotides: TGCGCCAGCAGCTTGGCCGTTGGTGGCACAGATACGCAGTATTTT. Translated, it gives CASSLAVGGTDTQYF.

This chain joins TRBV5-6 and TRBJ1-1, with 10 bases matching TRBD1. Looked up from germline, CDR1 is SGHDT and CDR2 is YYEEEE. This CDR3 region has 20 residues. Trimming at V came to 0 bases and at J to 0 bases, leaving 14 bases not matched to a gene. CDR3 DNA sequence: TGTGCCAGCAGCTTGGTGTACCGGGACAGGGGTCCTTGGTTGAACACTGAAGCTTTCTTT. Translating it yields CASSLVYRDRGPWLNTEAFF. The whole variable domain, remainder taken from reference TRBV5-6 and TRBJ1-1, is DAGVTQSPTHLIKTRGQQVTLRCSPKSGHDTVSWYQQALGQGPQFIFQYYEEEERQRGNFPDRFSGHQFPNYSSELNVNALLLGDSALYLCASSLVYRDRGPWLNTEAFFGQGTRLTVV.

This clonotype showed up just once. A read error may account for a junction end that differs from germline. This chain joins TRBV20-1 and TRBJ2-5; D is ambiguous. The CDR3 is 13 residues long. Per the germline V gene, CDR1 is DFQATT and CDR2 is SNEGSKA (reference sequence). The CDR3 loop reads CNARDKSMQTQYF. The CDR3 DNA follows: TGCAATGCTAGAGATAAGTCAATGCAGACCCAGTACTTC.

The chain carries TRBV5-1 and TRBJ1-5, with D possibly being TRBD1 (5 bases). Per germline, CDR1 SGHRS and CDR2 YFSETQ. The germline V and J ends were trimmed by 2 bases and 4 bases, with 13 bases remaining between them. The CDR3 runs 15 residues. In DNA, the CDR3 is TGCGCCAGCAGCTTCGGGGGTTCAGGGAATCAGCCCCAGCATTTT. This gives the protein CASSFGGSGNQPQHF.

This clonotype has just one count. The junction does not match germline at one end; this may be a read error. V is TRBV6-2 or TRBV6-3 and J is TRBJ2-6; D is perhaps TRBD1 (5 bases). The CDR3 is 23 residues long. Germline V gives CDR1 MNHEY, CDR2 SVGEGT. The CDR3 sequence: CASNSMTAREFHNKFSGAYVLTF. CDR3 bases: TGTGCCAGCAATTCAATGACAGCCCGTGAATTTCATAACAAATTCTCTGGGGCCTACGTCCTGACTTTC.

With respect to this clonotype: Just one base apart from a much larger clone, this may be a read error. The chain recombines TRBV5-1 with TRBJ1-5; perhaps TRBD1 as D (5 bases). Germline CDR1 SGHRS, CDR2 YFSETQ. This CDR3 contains 14 residues. CDR3 sequence reads: CPSSLGGQNQPQHF. CDR3 DNA sequence: TGCCCCAGCAGCTTGGGTGGACAAAATCAGCCCCAGCATTTT.

The sample holds a few counts of this clonotype. V gene TRBV25-1 combines with J gene TRBJ1-6; possibly TRBD1 for D (5 bases). The CDR3 length is 15 residues. The V end was cut by 10 bases, the J end by 11 bases, with 24 bases between. Germline loops: CDR1 MGHDK, CDR2 SYGVNS. The CDR3 loop reads CATSRGDTGNPPLHF. The CDR3 DNA follows: TGTGCCACCTCCAGAGGGGATACAGGCAATCCACCCCTCCACTTT. The variable domain in full, with the rest retrieved from reference TRBV25-1 and TRBJ1-6, is EADIYQTPRYLVIGTGKKITLECSQTMGHDKMYWYQQDPGMELHLIHYSYGVNSTEKGDLSSESTVSRIRTEHFPLTLESARPSHTSQYLCATSRGDTGNPPLHFGNGTRLTVT.

In its sample, this clonotype was seen a few times. In this CDR3 the conserved last residue, phenylalanine or tryptophan, is missing, so a read error is likely. V and J are TRBV7-9 and TRBJ1-1; D is undetermined. CDR1 is SEHNR and CDR2 is FQNEAQ in the germline V gene (reference sequence). The CDR3 covers 13 residues. In DNA form, the CDR3 reads TGTGCCGGCAGCTTCCCTGGGAACACTGAAGCTTTCTTA. This sequence encodes CAGSFPGNTEAFL.

Comments on this clonotype: This could be a read error, since a much larger clone is one nucleotide away. The rearrangement links TRBV7-9 to TRBJ2-5, with TRBD2 as a possible D gene (6 bases). V was shortened by 2 bases and J by 5 bases, with 18 bases between the two germline ends. Germline CDR1 reads SEHNR; CDR2 reads FQNEAQ (reference sequence). This CDR3 has 16 amino acids. The CDR3 protein is CASSLMLARSPETQYF. CDR3 nucleotide sequence: TGTGCCAGCAGCTTAATGCTAGCGAGATCCCCCGAGACCCAGTACTTC.

With regard to this clonotype: The CDR3 ends on some other residue instead of the conserved phenylalanine or tryptophan, so this is likely a read error. This rearrangement joins TRBV6-5 to TRBJ2-3; perhaps D is TRBD1 or TRBD2 (6 bases each). Germline V CDR1 and CDR2: MNHEY, SVGAGI. CDR3 length: 16 residues. CDR3 DNA sequence: TGTGCCAGCAGTTACGCGAGTGGGGGGCCGCGAGATATGCAGTATTCT. Translation: CASSYASGGPRDMQYS.

This chain connects TRBV28 to TRBJ2-4; 13 bases line up with TRBD2. In germline, CDR1 is MDHEN, CDR2 SYDVKM. The CDR3 length is 16 residues. J was trimmed by 6 bases and V by 4 bases; bases with no gene match: 6. This chain's CDR3 is CASSSTSGRFGNIQYF. DNA for the CDR3: TGTGCCAGCAGTTCGACTAGCGGGAGGTTTGGAAACATTCAGTACTTC. Combining the CDR3 with reference TRBV28 and TRBJ2-4 gives the whole variable domain DVKVTQSSRYLVKRTGEKVFLECVQDMDHENMFWYRQDPGLGLRLIYFSYDVKMKEKGDIPEGYSVSREKKERFSLILESASTNQTSMYLCASSSTSGRFGNIQYFGAGTRLSVL.